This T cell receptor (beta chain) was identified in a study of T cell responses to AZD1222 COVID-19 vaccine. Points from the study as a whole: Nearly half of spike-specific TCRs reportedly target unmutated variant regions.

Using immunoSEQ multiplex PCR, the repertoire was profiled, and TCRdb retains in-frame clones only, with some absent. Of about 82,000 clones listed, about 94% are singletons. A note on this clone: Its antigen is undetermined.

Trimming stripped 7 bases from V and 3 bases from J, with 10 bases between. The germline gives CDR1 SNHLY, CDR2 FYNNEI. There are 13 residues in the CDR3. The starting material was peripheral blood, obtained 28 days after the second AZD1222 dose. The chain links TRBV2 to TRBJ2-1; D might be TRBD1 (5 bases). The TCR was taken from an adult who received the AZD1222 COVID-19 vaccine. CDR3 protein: CASTPTGYNEQFF. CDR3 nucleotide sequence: TGTGCCAGCACCCCCACAGGCTACAATGAGCAGTTCTTC.